This T cell receptor (beta chain) was observed in a study of blood T cell repertoires in COVID-19. The overall study: The analysed material was cDNA or gDNA that came from T cells, B-cell-depleted T cells, or PBMCs.

CDR1 is SGHKS and CDR2 is YYEKEE in the germline V gene (reference sequence). The V end was cut by 7 bases, the J end by 5 bases, with 18 bases between. This CDR3 is built from 14 residues. Participants were aged roughly 18 to 90 years, lived in 20 to 25 US areas, and enrolled virtually. Participants' own reports of clinical history determined their cohort assignment. Only in-frame clones appear in the TCRdb table, and some are missing; sequencing was by immunoSEQ multiplex PCR. The table lists 200,000 to 250,000 clones, roughly 90% of them singletons. The chain employs TRBV5-5 and TRBJ1-2; D gene uncertain. The receptor was isolated from a woman in her 40s with acute COVID-19. The sample taken for sequencing was PBMCs or T cells enriched from blood (not recorded which). The CDR3 DNA reads TGTGCCAGCTTGGAGACTCCCCCCAGTTATGGCTACACCTTC. This encodes CASLETPPSYGYTF.